The 18 T cell receptor beta chains below were found in one sample sequenced in a study of cytomegalovirus exposure and HLA in healthy donors. A multiplex PCR was run with 60 Vbeta primers and 13 Jbeta primers. TCRdb's copy holds only in-frame clones and misses some; the assay was immunoSEQ multiplex PCR. The sample lists about 98,000 clones, around three quarters occurring once. Sequencing input: PBMCs. The receptors come from a man aged 60 to 69 in good health and CMV-seropositive.

Regarding this clone: At one end the junction does not follow the germline gene, possibly because of a read error. This sequence joins TRBV7-7 and TRBJ2-1; TRBD2 aligns across 13 bases. Germline loops: CDR1 SSHAT, CDR2 FNYEAQ (reference sequence). CDR3 length equals 13 residues. CDR3 in amino acids: CASSLGLAGPQFF. The CDR3 DNA reads as TGTGCTAGCAGCTTGGGACTAGCGGGGCCGCAGTTCTTC.

CDR3 DNA: TGTGCCAGCACCACAAAAAACATTCAGTACTTC. Residues: CASTTKNIQYF. The chain has TRBV27 and TRBJ2-4; D is uncertain. This CDR3 is built from 11 residues. Trimming cost V 7 bases and J 4 bases, with 5 bases left between them. Germline loops: CDR1 MNHEY, CDR2 SMNVEV (reference sequence).

The rearrangement uses TRBV5-1 and TRBJ2-7; tentatively, D is TRBD1 (6 bases). Germline CDR1 is SGHRS and CDR2 is YFSETQ. With 3 bases removed from V and 3 bases from J, the gap between germline ends came to 7 bases. This CDR3 spans 12 amino acids. The CDR3 DNA is TGCGCCAGCAGCTCGGACAGCTACGAGCAGTACTTC. The encoded protein is CASSSDSYEQYF.

V gene TRBV4-3 combines with J gene TRBJ2-7; a weak D match, TRBD2 (5 bases). Germline CDR1 and CDR2: LGHNA and YSLEER. The CDR3 sequence is 14 residues long. Trimming cost V 2 bases and J 0 bases, with 8 bases left between them. CDR3 in amino acids: CASSQLRDSYEQYF. The CDR3 DNA follows: TGCGCCAGCAGCCAACTCCGGGACTCCTACGAGCAGTACTTC.

J is TRBJ1-2 and V is TRBV5-6; 12 bases are a match to TRBD1. V shed 4 bases and J 8 bases; nucleotides not matched to a gene: 6. Germline V gene sequence: CDR1 SGHDT, CDR2 YYEEEE. The CDR3 loop spans 14 amino acids. CDR3 in amino acids: CASSTGQGARGYTF. In DNA form, the CDR3 reads TGTGCCAGCAGCACGGGACAGGGGGCACGGGGCTACACCTTC.

The chain joins TRBV6-5 to TRBJ2-5; the match to TRBD2 covers 7 bases. In germline, CDR1 is MNHEY, CDR2 SVGAGI. The CDR3 extends over 14 amino acids. The trim removed 0 bases at V and 4 bases at J, leaving 2 bases unmatched. The CDR3 nucleotides read TGTGCCAGCAGTTACTCGGGAGGGCGAGAGACCCAGTACTTC. It is translated as CASSYSGGRETQYF.

V is TRBV7-9 and J is TRBJ1-6; D perhaps matches TRBD1 (6 bases). This CDR3 region has 16 residues. V was shortened by 8 bases and J by 7 bases, with 21 bases between the two germline ends. From germline, CDR1 is SEHNR and CDR2 FQNEAQ (reference sequence). CDR3 residues: CASGWGGRGVNSPLHF. The CDR3 DNA follows: TGTGCCAGCGGATGGGGGGGGCGGGGGGTGAATTCACCCCTCCACTTT. Drawing the rest from reference TRBV7-9 and TRBJ1-6, the complete variable domain is DTGVSQNPRHKITKRGQNVTFRCDPISEHNRLYWYRQTLGQGPEFLTYFQNEAQLEKSRLLSDRFSAERPKGSFSTLEIQRTEQGDSAMYLCASGWGGRGVNSPLHFGNGTRLTVT.

The chain combines TRBV19 with TRBJ1-1, with TRBD1 identical over 10 bases. With V trimmed by 9 bases and J by 4 bases, 8 bases remained unmatched. CDR1 and CDR2 (germline): LNHDA, SQIVND (reference sequence). The CDR3 has 14 residues. Here the CDR3 DNA reads TGTGCCAGCCGAATCGGACAGGGGGGCACTGAAGCTTTCTTT. Translating gives CASRIGQGGTEAFF.

This clone was observed a few times. This rearrangement joins TRBV4-1 to TRBJ1-1, with TRBD1 identical over 9 bases. The germline gives CDR1 MGHRA, CDR2 YSYEKL. There are 12 residues in the CDR3. Losses at the gene ends were 8 bases for V and 5 bases for J; bases not matched to a gene: 3. The CDR3 region has the DNA TGCGCCAGCGGGACAGGGTGGACTGAAGCTTTCTTT. It codes for CASGTGWTEAFF.

The rearrangement links TRBV6-1 to TRBJ2-7; 8 bases fit TRBD1. J gave up 0 bases and V 2 bases, and 3 bases lay outside the gene matches. This CDR3 has 15 amino acids. The germline gives CDR1 MNHNS, CDR2 SASEGT. CDR3 sequence: CASSETGGSSYEQYF. In DNA, the CDR3 is TGTGCCAGCAGTGAAACAGGGGGAAGCTCCTACGAGCAGTACTTC.

The gene calls are TRBV6-6 and TRBJ1-3; D gene ambiguous. CDR1 and CDR2 (germline): MNHNY, SVGAGI (reference sequence). The CDR3 has 15 amino acids. V lost 0 bases, J lost 3 bases, and 9 bases lay in between. CDR3 loop: CASSYSSGLGNTIYF. Written as DNA, the CDR3 is TGTGCCAGCAGTTACTCGAGTGGGCTTGGAAACACCATATATTTT.

V and J are TRBV5-1 and TRBJ2-1; D unresolved. Germline V CDR1 and CDR2: SGHRS, YFSETQ. This CDR3 is 16 amino acids long. V was trimmed by 0 bases and J by 8 bases, leaving 18 bases between them. The CDR3, as DNA: TGCGCCAGCAGCTTGGGGGCCGGCCCATATTCAGATGAGCAGTTCTTC. Translated, it gives CASSLGAGPYSDEQFF.

The CDR3 is CASSPFRDRVGEQYF. In nucleotides, the CDR3 is TGCGCCAGCAGTCCCTTTCGGGACAGGGTAGGTGAGCAGTACTTC. The rearrangement joins TRBV5-1 to TRBJ2-5, with 9 bases aligning to TRBD1. The ends lost 5 bases at V and 11 bases at J; junction bases unmatched: 16. The CDR3 extends over 15 amino acids. Germline CDR1 and CDR2: SGHRS and YFSETQ. The full variable domain, in which reference TRBV5-1 and TRBJ2-5 provide the parts outside the CDR3, is KAGVTQTPRYLIKTRGQQVTLSCSPISGHRSVSWYQQTPGQGLQFLFEYFSETQRNKGNFPGRFSGRQFSNSRSEMNVSTLELGDSALYLCASSPFRDRVGEQYFGPGTRLLVL.

The chain employs TRBV9 and TRBJ2-1; no clear D. Per the germline V gene, CDR1 is SGDLS and CDR2 is YYNGEE. The CDR3 spans 12 residues. V was shortened by 0 bases and J by 5 bases, with 3 bases between the two germline ends. CDR3 loop: CASSVADNEQFF. CDR3 in DNA: TGTGCCAGCAGCGTAGCCGACAATGAGCAGTTCTTC.

The chain carries TRBV7-9 and TRBJ2-4; D is unclear. This CDR3 region has 13 residues. Trimming stripped 4 bases from V and 8 bases from J, with 12 bases between. Germline assignment: CDR1 SEHNR and CDR2 FQNEAQ (reference sequence). The CDR3: CASSSPIADIQYF. For the CDR3, the DNA is TGTGCCAGCAGCTCTCCGATCGCGGACATTCAGTACTTC. The variable domain in full, completed from reference TRBV7-9 and TRBJ2-4, reads DTGVSQNPRHKITKRGQNVTFRCDPISEHNRLYWYRQTLGQGPEFLTYFQNEAQLEKSRLLSDRFSAERPKGSFSTLEIQRTEQGDSAMYLCASSSPIADIQYFGAGTRLSVL.

This chain links TRBV5-1 with TRBJ2-3; D is uncertain. V was pared by 3 bases and J by 0 bases, with 5 bases between. The CDR3 is 13 residues long. Germline CDR1 SGHRS, CDR2 YFSETQ. This CDR3 reads CASSSTSTDTQYF. The CDR3 region has the DNA TGCGCCAGCAGCTCCACTAGCACAGATACGCAGTATTTT.

A remark on this clone: One end of the junction does not line up with germline, which may come from a read error. The chain combines TRBV7-9 with TRBJ2-7; D is perhaps TRBD2 (6 bases). The germline V gene encodes CDR1 SEHNR and CDR2 FQNEAQ (reference sequence). The CDR3 has 13 residues. This CDR3 is CSSSLAAQREQYF. CDR3 sequence (DNA): TGTTCCAGCAGCTTAGCGGCCCAACGCGAGCAGTACTTC.

The J gene is TRBJ2-3, the V gene TRBV2; 8 bases align to TRBD1. Germline V CDR1 and CDR2: SNHLY, FYNNEI. There are 15 residues in the CDR3. V gave up 7 bases and J gave up 4 bases; unmatched junction bases: 10. The CDR3 here is CASKTQGGWSDTQYF. The CDR3, as DNA: TGTGCCAGCAAGACACAGGGGGGTTGGTCAGATACGCAGTATTTT.